This T cell receptor (beta chain) was found in a study of shared clonotypes between healthy human individuals. Study overall: A couple of women and a few men aged 18 to 49 made up the donors.

Both CD45RO+ cells and CCR7-negative CD45RA+ TemRA cells were combined to make up CD8 memory. Per germline, CDR1 MNHNS and CDR2 SASEGT. The CDR3 contains 17 residues. Trimming removed 3 bases from V and 4 bases from J; junction bases left unmatched: 11. Evenly divided among several immunoSEQ plates was the genomic DNA of each subset. Repertoires were generated with immunoSEQ multiplex PCR, while TCRdb's copy carries only in-frame clones and drops some. The sample carries some 120,000 clones, roughly 70% recorded once. This sequence was found in a woman aged 25-40 years in good health. The chain employs TRBV6-1 and TRBJ1-5; 8 positions agree with TRBD1. Sample: memory CD8+ T cells sorted from blood. The subset: CD45RO+ cells pooled with CCR7-negative TemRA cells. The CDR3: CASSELTGVGLNQPQHF. As DNA, the CDR3 is TGTGCCAGCAGTGAGCTGACAGGGGTTGGGCTGAATCAGCCCCAGCATTTT.